This entry features one TCR beta chain sequence. Its antigen is still unknown. Samples were taken several times over chemoradiotherapy. The CDR3 consists of 13 residues. Germline V CDR1 and CDR2: SGHAT, FQNNGV. V lost 6 bases to trimming and J lost 1 base; unmatched junction nucleotides: 2. This specimen comes from a study of chemoradiotherapy in HPV16-positive cancers. Study-level findings and limits: Functional assays defining HPV-specific T cells used only a couple of HPV16-positive patients. HPV-responsive T-cell expansion during chemoradiotherapy was linked to improved recurrence-free survival in HPV16-positive patients. Candidate HPV-specific clones and E7-related TCR motifs grew in tumor during treatment.

TCRdb's table, derived via immunoSEQ multiplex PCR, lists solely in-frame clones and lacks some. The sample carries approximately 19,000 clones, around 88% recorded once. The chain joins TRBV11-2 to TRBJ2-7; 8 bases are shared with TRBD1. This clonotype originated in a human donor with HPV-associated anogenital cancer. The sample in question was blood, obtained from a patient who underwent chemoradiotherapy. CDR3 nucleotide sequence: TGTGCCAGCAGGAGACAGGGGTCCTACGAGCAGTACTTC. Residues: CASRRQGSYEQYF.